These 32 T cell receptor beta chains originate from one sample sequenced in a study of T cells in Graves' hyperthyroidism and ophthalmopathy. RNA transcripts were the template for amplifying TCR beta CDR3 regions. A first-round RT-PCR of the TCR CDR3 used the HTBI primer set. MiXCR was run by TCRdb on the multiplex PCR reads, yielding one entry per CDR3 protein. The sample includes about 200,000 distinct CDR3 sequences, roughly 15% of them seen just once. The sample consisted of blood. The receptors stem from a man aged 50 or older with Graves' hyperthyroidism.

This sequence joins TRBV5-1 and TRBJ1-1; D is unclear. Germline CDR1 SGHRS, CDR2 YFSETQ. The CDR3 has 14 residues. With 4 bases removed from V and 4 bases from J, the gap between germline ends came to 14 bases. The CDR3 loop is CASSPRQLSTEAFF. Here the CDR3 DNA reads TGCGCCAGCAGCCCCAGACAACTGAGCACTGAAGCTTTCTTT.

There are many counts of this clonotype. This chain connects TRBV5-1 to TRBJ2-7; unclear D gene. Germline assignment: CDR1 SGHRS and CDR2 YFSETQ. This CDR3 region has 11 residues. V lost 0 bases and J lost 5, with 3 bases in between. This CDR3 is CASSLENEQYF. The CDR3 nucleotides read TGCGCCAGCAGCTTGGAAAACGAGCAGTACTTC.

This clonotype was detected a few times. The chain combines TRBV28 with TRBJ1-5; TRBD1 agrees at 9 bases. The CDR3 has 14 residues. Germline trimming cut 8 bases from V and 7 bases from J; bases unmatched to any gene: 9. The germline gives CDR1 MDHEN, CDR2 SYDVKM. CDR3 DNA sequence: TGTGCCAGCGGCCTGCGGACAGGGGACCAGCCCCAGCATTTT. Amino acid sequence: CASGLRTGDQPQHF.

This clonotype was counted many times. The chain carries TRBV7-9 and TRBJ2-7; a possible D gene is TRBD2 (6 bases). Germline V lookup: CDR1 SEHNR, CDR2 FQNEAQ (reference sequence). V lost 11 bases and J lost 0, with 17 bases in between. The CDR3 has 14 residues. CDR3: CASAGTLSSYEQYF. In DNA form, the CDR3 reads TGTGCCTCAGCAGGGACTTTGAGCTCCTACGAGCAGTACTTC.

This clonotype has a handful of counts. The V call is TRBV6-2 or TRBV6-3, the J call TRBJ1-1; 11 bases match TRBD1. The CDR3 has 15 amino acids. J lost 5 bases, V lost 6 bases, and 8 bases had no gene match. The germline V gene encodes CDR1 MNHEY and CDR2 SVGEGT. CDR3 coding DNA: TGTGCCAGCAGAGCGAGGACAGGGGGCGGGACTGAAGCTTTCTTT. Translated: CASRARTGGGTEAFF.

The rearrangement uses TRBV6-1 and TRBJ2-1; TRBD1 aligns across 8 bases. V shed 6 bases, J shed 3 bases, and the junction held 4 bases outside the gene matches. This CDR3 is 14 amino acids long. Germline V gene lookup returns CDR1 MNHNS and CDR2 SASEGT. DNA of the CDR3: TGTGCCAGCAGATGGACAGGGCTCTACAATGAGCAGTTCTTC. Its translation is CASRWTGLYNEQFF.

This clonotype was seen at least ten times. The CDR3 loop is CASSLAGGRGRETQYF. Written as DNA, the CDR3 is TGTGCCAGCAGCTTAGCGGGCGGGAGGGGGCGAGAGACCCAGTACTTC. The rearrangement links TRBV7-8 to TRBJ2-5, with 9 bases lining up with TRBD2. J gave up 4 bases and V 0 bases, and 6 bases lay outside the gene matches. The CDR3 covers 16 residues. Germline CDR1 is SGHVS and CDR2 is FQNEAQ.

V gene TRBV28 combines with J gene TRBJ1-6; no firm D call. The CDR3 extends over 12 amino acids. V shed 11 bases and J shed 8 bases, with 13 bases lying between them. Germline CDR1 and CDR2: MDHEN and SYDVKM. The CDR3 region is CAGARWDSPLHF. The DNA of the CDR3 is TGTGCCGGTGCCCGATGGGATTCACCCCTCCACTTT.

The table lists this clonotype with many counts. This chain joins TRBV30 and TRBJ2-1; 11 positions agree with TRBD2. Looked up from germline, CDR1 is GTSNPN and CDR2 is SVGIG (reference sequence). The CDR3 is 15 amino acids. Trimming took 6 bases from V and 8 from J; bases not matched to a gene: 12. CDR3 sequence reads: CACPAPSGGSDEQFF. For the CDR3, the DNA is TGTGCCTGCCCCGCGCCTAGCGGGGGGTCCGATGAGCAGTTCTTC.

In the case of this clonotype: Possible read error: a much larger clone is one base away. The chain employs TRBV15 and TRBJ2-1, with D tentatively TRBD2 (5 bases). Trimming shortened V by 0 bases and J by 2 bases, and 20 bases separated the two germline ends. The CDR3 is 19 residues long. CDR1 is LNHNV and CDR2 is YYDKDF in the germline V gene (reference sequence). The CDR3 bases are TGTGCCACCAGCAGAGATCTGCTCGGGGTCCCCAGCCCCTACAATGAGCAGTTCTTC. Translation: CATSRDLLGVPSPYNEQFF.

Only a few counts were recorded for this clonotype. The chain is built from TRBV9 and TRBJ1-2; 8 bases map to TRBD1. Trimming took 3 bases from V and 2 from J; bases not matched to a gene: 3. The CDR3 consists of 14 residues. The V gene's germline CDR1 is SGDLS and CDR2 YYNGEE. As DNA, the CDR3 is TGTGCCAGCAGCGACTGGGACAGGAACTATGGCTACACCTTC. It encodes CASSDWDRNYGYTF.

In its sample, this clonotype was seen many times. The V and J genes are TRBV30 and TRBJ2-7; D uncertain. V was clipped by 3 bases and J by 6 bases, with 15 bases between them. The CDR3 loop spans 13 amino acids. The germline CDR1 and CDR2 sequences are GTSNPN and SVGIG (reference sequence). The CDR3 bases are TGTGCCTGGAGAAGAAACCAGCTACTCGAGCAGTACTTC. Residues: CAWRRNQLLEQYF.

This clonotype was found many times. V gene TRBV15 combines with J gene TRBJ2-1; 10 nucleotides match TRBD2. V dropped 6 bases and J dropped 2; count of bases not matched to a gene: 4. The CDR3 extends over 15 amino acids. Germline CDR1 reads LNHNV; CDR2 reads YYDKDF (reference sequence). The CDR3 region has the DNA TGTGCCACCAGACCCACTAGCGGGACCTACAATGAGCAGTTCTTC. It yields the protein CATRPTSGTYNEQFF.

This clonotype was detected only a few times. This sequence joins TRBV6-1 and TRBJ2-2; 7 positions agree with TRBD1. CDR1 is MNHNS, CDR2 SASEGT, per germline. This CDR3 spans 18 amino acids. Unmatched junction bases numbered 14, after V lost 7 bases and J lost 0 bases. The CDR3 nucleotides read TGTGCCAGCACATTATGGGACAGAGATATCGCGAACACCGGGGAGCTGTTTTTT. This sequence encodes CASTLWDRDIANTGELFF.

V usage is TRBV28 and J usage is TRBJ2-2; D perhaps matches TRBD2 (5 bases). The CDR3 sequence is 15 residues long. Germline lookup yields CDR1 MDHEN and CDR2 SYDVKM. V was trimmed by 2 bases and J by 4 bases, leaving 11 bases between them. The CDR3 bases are TGTGCCAGCAGTTTAGGCGCAGAGGGCACCGGGGAGCTGTTTTTT. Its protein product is CASSLGAEGTGELFF.

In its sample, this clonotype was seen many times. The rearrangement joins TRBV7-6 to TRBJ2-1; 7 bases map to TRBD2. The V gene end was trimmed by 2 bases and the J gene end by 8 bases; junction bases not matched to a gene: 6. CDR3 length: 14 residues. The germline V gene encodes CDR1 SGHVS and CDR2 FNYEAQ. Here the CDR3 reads CASSLLLRGDEQFF. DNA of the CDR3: TGTGCCAGCAGCTTACTGCTTCGGGGGGATGAGCAGTTCTTC.

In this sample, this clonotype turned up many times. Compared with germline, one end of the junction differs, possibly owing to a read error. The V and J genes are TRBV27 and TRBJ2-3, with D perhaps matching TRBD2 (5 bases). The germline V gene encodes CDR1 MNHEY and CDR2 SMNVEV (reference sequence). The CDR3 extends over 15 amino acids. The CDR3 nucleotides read TGTGCCAGCGGTTTTTGGACTTCCTACACAGATACGCAGTATTTT. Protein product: CASGFWTSYTDTQYF.

The DNA of the CDR3 is TGCAGTGCCACCGCCCGTAACGGAGGACCCCTCCACTTT. This gives the protein CSATARNGGPLHF. The genes are TRBV20-1 and TRBJ1-6; the D is unclear. The germline V gene has CDR1 DFQATT and CDR2 SNEGSKA (reference sequence). V lost 6 bases and J 12 bases, leaving 18 bases between the germline ends. This CDR3 has 13 amino acids.

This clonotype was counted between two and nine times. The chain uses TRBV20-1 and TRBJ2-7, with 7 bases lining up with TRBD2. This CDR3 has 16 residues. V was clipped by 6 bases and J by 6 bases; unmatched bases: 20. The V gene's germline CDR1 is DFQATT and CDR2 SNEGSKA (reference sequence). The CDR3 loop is CSAHSSGHAELIEQYF. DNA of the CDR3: TGCAGTGCCCACTCTAGCGGCCATGCTGAGCTTATCGAGCAGTACTTC.

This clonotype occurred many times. The CDR3: CASSPSGGQETQYF. For the CDR3, the DNA is TGTGCCAGCAGCCCTAGCGGGGGTCAAGAGACCCAGTACTTC. The chain combines TRBV7-9 with TRBJ2-5; the match to TRBD2 covers 10 bases. Trimming removed 5 bases from V and 2 bases from J; junction bases left unmatched: 2. The CDR3 sequence is 14 residues long. In germline, CDR1 is SEHNR, CDR2 FQNEAQ (reference sequence).

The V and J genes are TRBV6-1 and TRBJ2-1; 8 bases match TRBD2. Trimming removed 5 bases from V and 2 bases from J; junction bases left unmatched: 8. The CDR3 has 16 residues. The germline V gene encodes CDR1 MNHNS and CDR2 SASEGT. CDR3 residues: CASSPIAGHTYNEQFF. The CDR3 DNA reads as TGTGCCAGCAGTCCTATAGCGGGACATACCTACAATGAGCAGTTCTTC.

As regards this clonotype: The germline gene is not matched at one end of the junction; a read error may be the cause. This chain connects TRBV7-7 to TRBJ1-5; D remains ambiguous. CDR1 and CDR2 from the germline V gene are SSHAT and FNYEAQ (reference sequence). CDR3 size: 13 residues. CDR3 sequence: CASSLDANQPQHF. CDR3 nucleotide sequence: TGTGCTAGCAGCTTAGATGCAAATCAGCCCCAGCATTTT.

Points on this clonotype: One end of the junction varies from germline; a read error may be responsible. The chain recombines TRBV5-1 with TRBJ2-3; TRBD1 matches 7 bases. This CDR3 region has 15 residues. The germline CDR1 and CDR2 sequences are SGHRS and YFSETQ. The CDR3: CAGSPWTGSTDTQYF. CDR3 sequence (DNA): TGCGCCGGCAGCCCCTGGACAGGTAGCACAGATACGCAGTATTTT.

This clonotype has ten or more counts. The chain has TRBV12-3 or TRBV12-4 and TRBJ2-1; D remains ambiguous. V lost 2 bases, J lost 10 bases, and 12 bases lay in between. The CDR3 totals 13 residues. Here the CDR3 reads CASSLNPGREQFF. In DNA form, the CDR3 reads TGTGCCAGCAGTTTAAATCCGGGTAGGGAGCAGTTCTTC.

CDR3 amino acids: CASSERGTTDTQYF. The CDR3 DNA is TGCGCCAGCAGCGAGAGGGGGACGACAGATACGCAGTATTTT. The chain employs TRBV10-1 and TRBJ2-3, with a tentative D call TRBD1 (6 bases). Trimming left V 6 bases short and J 3 bases short, with 13 bases between. The CDR3 covers 14 residues. CDR1 is WNHNN and CDR2 is SYGVQD in the germline V gene (reference sequence).

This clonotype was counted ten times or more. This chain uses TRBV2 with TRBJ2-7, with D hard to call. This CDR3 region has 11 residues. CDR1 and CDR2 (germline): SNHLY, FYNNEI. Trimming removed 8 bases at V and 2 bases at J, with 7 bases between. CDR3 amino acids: CASGPAYEQYF. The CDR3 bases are TGTGCCAGCGGGCCCGCCTACGAGCAGTACTTC.

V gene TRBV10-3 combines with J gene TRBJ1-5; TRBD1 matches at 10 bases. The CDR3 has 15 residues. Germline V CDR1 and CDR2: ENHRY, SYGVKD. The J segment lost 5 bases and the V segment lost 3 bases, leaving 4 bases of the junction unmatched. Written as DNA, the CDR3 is TGTGCCATCAGTGACGGGACAGGGGTTGATCAGCCCCAGCATTTT. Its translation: CAISDGTGVDQPQHF.

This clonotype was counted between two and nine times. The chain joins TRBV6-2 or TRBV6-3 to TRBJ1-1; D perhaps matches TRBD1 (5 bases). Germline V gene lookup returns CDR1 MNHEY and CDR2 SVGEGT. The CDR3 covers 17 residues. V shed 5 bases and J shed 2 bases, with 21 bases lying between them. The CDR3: CASSKGPPRGGNTEAFF. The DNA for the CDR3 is TGTGCCAGCAGTAAGGGACCCCCACGAGGCGGAAACACTGAAGCTTTCTTT.

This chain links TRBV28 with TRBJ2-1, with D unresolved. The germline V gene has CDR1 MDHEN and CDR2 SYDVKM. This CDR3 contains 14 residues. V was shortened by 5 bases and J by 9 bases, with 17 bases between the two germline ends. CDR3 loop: CASSALGRMSEQFF. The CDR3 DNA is TGTGCCAGCAGTGCCCTCGGCAGGATGAGTGAGCAGTTCTTC.

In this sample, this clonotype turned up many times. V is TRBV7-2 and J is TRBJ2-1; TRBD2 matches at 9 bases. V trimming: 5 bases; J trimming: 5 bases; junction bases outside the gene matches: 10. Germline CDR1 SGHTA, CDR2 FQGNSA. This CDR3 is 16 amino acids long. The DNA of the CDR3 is TGTGCCAGCAGCCCGCGACTAGCGGAATTAAACAATGAGCAGTTCTTC. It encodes CASSPRLAELNNEQFF.

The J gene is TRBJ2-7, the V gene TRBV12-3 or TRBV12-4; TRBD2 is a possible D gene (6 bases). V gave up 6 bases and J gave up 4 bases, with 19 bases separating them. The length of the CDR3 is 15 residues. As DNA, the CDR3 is TGTGCCAGCAGCCTAGAGCTTGGAGGGAGATACGAGCAGTACTTC. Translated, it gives CASSLELGGRYEQYF.

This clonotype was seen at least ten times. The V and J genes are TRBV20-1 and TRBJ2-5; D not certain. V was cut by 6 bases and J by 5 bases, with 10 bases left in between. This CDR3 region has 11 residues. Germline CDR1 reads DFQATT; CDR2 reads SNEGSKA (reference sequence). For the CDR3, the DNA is TGCAGTGCCCGGAGTGGGGAGACCCAGTACTTC. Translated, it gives CSARSGETQYF.